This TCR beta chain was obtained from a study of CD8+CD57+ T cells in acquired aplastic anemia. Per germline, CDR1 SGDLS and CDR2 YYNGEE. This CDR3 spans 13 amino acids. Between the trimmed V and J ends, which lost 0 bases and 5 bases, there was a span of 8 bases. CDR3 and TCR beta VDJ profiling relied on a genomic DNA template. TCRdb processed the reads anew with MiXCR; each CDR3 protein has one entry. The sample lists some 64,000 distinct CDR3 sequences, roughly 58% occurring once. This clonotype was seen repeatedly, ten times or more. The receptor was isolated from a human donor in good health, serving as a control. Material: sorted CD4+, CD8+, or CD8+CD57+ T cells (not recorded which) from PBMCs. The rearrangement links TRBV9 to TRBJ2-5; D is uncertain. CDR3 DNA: TGTGCCAGCAGCGTAGGTGACCGGGAGACCCAGTACTTC. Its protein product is CASSVGDRETQYF.